This TCR beta chain was captured in a study of vaccination effects on CD4 cells after COVID-19. Study-wide background: A couple of convalescent patients were sampled 16 days and one week before vaccination.

About this clone itself: Its antigen is as yet unknown.

The length of the CDR3 is 14 residues. V was pared by 3 bases and J by 2 bases, with 9 bases between. CDR1 is LNHDA, CDR2 SQIVND, per germline (reference sequence). Pools of viral peptides were used by the ViraFEST assay to expand antigen-specific CD4+ T cells ahead of sequencing. When around nine days of culture had elapsed, CD4+ T cells were isolated. The person's infection with SARS-CoV-2, confirmed by PCR, took place between March and December 2020. Sequencing was performed with immunoSEQ multiplex PCR; in TCRdb, only in-frame clones are kept and a portion is missing. The sample carries around 75,000 clones, 65% to 85% recorded once.

The J gene is TRBJ2-3, the V gene TRBV19; D unresolved. Material: CD4+ T cells from PBMCs cultured with HIV peptides, obtained before COVID-19 vaccination. Indicated subset: HIV-1 Nef peptide pool negative control/reference culture. The clonotype was recovered from a human donor who had a prior SARS-CoV-2 infection. CDR3 protein: CASSIHPLTDTQYF. The CDR3 region has the DNA TGTGCCAGTAGTATTCACCCCCTCACAGATACGCAGTATTTT.